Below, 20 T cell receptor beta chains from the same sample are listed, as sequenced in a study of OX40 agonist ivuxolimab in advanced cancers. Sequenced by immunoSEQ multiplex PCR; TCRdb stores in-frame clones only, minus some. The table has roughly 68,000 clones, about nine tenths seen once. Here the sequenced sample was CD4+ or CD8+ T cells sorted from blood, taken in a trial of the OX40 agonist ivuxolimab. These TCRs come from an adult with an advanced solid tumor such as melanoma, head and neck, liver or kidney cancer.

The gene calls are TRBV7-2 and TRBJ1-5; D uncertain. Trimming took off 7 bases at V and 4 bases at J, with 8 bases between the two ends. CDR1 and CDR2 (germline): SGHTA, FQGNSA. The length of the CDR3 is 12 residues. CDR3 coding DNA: TGTGCCAGCACCCGCTCGAATCAGCCCCAGCATTTT. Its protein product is CASTRSNQPQHF.

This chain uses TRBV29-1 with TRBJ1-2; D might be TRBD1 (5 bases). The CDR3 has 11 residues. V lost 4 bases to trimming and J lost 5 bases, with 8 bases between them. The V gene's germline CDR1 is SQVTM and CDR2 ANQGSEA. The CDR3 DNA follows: TGCAGCGTTGTTAAGGGGTATGGCTACACCTTC. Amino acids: CSVVKGYGYTF.

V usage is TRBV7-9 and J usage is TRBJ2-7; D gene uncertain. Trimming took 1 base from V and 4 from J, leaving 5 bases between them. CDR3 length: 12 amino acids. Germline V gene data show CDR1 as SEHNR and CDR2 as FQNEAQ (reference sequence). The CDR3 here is CASSLELYEQYF. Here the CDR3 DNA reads TGTGCCAGCAGCTTAGAACTGTACGAGCAGTACTTC. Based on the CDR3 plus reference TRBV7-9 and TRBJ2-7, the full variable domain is DTGVSQNPRHKITKRGQNVTFRCDPISEHNRLYWYRQTLGQGPEFLTYFQNEAQLEKSRLLSDRFSAERPKGSFSTLEIQRTEQGDSAMYLCASSLELYEQYFGPGTRLTVT.

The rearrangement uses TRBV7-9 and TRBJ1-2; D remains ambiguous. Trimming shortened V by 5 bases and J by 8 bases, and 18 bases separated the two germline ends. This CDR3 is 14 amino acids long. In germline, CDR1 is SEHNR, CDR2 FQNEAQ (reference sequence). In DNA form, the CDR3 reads TGTGCCAGCAGCCCATTGGGAGGATCGGGCGGCTACACCTTC. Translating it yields CASSPLGGSGGYTF.

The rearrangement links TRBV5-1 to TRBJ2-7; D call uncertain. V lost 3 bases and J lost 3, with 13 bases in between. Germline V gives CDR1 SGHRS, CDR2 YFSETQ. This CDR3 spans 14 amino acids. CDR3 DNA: TGCGCCAGCAGCTCCCCCGAGATGGGCTACGAGCAGTACTTC. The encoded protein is CASSSPEMGYEQYF.

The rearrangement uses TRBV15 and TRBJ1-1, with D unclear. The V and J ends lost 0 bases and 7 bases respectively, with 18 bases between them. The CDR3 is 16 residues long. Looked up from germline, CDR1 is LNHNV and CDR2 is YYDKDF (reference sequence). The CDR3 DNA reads TGTGCCACCAGCAGAGATAATGTGGTGGCAGCACTTGAAGCTTTCTTT. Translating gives CATSRDNVVAALEAFF.

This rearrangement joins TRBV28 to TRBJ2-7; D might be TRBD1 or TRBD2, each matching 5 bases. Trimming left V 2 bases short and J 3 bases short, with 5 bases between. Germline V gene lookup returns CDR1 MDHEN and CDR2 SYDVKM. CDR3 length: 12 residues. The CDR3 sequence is CASSLGGYEQYF. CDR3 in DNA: TGTGCCAGCAGTTTAGGGGGCTACGAGCAGTACTTC.

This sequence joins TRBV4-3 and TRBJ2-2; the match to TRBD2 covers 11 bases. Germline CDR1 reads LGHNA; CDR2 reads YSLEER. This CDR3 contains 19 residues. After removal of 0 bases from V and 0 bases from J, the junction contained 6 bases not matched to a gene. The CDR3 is CASSQDLAGGGSNTGELFF. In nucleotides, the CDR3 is TGCGCCAGCAGCCAAGATCTAGCGGGGGGCGGCTCGAACACCGGGGAGCTGTTTTTT.

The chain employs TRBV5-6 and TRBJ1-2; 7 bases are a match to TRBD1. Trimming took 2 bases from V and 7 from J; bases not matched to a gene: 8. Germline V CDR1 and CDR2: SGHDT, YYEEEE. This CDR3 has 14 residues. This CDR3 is CASSFAGGKVGYTF. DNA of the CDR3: TGTGCCAGCAGCTTCGCAGGGGGAAAGGTTGGCTACACCTTC.

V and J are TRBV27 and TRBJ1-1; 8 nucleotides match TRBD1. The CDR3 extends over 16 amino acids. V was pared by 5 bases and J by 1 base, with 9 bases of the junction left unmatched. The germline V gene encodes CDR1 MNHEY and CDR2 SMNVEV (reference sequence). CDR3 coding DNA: TGTGCCAGCAGTCGAGGCTGGGACAGGCCGAACACTGAAGCTTTCTTT. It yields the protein CASSRGWDRPNTEAFF.

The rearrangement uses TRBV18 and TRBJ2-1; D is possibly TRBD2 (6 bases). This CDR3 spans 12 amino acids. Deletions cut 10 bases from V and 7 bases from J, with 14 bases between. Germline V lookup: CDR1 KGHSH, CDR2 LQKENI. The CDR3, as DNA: TGTGCCATCCCTGGGGGGTTTAATGAGCAGTTCTTC. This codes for CAIPGGFNEQFF. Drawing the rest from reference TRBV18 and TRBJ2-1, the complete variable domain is NAGVMQNPRHLVRRRGQEARLRCSPMKGHSHVYWYRQLPEEGLKFMVYLQKENIIDESGMPKERFSAEFPKEGPSILRIQQVVRGDSAAYFCAIPGGFNEQFFGPGTRLTVL.

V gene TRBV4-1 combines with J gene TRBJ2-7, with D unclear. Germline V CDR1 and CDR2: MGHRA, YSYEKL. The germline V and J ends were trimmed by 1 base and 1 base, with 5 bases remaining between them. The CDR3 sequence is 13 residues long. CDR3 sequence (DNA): TGCGCCAGCAGCCAAGCCCCTTCCTACGAGCAGTACTTC. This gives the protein CASSQAPSYEQYF.

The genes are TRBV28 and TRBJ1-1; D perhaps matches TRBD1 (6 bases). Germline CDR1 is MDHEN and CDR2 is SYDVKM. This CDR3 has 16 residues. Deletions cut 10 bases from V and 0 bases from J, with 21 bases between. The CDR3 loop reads CATTETGRAMNTEAFF. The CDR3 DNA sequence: TGTGCCACCACAGAAACAGGGAGGGCGATGAACACTGAAGCTTTCTTT.

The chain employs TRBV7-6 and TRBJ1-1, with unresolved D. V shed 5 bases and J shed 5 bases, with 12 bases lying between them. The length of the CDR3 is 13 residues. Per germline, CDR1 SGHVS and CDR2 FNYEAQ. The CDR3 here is CASSLSAGTEAFF. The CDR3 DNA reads TGTGCCAGCAGCCTCTCTGCGGGAACTGAAGCTTTCTTT.

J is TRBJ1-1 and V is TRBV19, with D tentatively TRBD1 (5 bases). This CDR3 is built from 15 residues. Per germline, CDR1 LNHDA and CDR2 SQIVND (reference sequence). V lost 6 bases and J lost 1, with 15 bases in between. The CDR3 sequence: CASRRGGDWNTEAFF. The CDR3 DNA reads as TGTGCCAGTAGACGGGGAGGGGATTGGAACACTGAAGCTTTCTTT.

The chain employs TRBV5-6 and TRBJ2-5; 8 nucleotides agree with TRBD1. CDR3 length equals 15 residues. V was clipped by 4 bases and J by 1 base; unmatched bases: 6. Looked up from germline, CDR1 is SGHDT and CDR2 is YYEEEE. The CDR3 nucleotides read TGTGCCAGCAGCCGGGGGACAGGACTCCAAGAGACCCAGTACTTC. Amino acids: CASSRGTGLQETQYF.

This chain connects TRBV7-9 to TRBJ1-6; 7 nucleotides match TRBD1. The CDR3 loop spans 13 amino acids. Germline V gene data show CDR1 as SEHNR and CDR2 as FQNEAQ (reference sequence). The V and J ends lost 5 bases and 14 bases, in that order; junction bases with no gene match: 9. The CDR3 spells CASSLTGDRTLHF. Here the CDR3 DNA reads TGTGCCAGCAGCCTTACAGGGGACCGGACCCTCCACTTT.

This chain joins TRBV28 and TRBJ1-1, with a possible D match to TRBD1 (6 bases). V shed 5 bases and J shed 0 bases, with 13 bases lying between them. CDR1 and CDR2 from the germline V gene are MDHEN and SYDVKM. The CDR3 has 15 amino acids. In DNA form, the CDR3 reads TGTGCCAGCAGTGCTGAGGGGGTTCTGAACACTGAAGCTTTCTTT. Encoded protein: CASSAEGVLNTEAFF. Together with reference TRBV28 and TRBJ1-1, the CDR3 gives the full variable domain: DVKVTQSSRYLVKRTGEKVFLECVQDMDHENMFWYRQDPGLGLRLIYFSYDVKMKEKGDIPEGYSVSREKKERFSLILESASTNQTSMYLCASSAEGVLNTEAFFGQGTRLTVV.

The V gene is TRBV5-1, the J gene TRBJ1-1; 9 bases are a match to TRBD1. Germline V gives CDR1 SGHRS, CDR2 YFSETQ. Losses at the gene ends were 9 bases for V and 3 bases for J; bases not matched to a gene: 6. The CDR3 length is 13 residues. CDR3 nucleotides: TGCGCCACTGGGACAGGGTCTCACACTGAAGCTTTCTTT. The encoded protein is CATGTGSHTEAFF. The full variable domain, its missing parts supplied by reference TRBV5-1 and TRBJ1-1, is KAGVTQTPRYLIKTRGQQVTLSCSPISGHRSVSWYQQTPGQGLQFLFEYFSETQRNKGNFPGRFSGRQFSNSRSEMNVSTLELGDSALYLCATGTGSHTEAFFGQGTRLTVV.

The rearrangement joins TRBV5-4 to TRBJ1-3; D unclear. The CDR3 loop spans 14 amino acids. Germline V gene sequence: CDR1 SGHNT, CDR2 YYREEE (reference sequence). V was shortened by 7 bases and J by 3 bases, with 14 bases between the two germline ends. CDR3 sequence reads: CASRKGGDGNTIYF. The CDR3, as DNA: TGTGCCAGCCGGAAGGGTGGAGATGGAAACACCATATATTTT.